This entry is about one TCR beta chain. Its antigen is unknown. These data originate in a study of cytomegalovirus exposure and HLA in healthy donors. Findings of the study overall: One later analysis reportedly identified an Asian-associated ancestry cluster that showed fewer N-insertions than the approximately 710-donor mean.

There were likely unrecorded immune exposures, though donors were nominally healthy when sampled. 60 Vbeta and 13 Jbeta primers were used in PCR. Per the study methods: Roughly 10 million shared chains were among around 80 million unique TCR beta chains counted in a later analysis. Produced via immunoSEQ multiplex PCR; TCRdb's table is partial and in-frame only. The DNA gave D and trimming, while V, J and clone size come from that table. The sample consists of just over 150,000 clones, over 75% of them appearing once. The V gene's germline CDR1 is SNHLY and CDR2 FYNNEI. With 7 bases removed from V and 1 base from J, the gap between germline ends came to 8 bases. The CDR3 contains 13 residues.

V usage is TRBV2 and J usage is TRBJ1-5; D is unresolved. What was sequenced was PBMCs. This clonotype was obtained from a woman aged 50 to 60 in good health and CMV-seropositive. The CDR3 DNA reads TGTGCCAGCAATACTTGGAGCAATCAGCCCCAGCATTTT. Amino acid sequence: CASNTWSNQPQHF.